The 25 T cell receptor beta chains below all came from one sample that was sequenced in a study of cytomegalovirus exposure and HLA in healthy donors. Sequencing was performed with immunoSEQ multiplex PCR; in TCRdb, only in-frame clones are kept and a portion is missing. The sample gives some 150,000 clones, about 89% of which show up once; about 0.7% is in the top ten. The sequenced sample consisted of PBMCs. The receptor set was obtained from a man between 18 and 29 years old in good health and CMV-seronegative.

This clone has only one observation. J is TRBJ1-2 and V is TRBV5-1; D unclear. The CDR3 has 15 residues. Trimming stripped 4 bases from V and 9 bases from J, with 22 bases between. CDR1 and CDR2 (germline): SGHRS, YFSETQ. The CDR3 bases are TGCGCCAGCAGCCCTGGTCCAACGACATACACTCGCTACACCTTC. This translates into CASSPGPTTYTRYTF.

The CDR3 here is CASSIRVSNTEAFF. DNA of the CDR3: TGTGCCAGTAGTATACGGGTATCGAACACTGAAGCTTTCTTT. V and J are TRBV19 and TRBJ1-1; D is uncertain. Germline assignment: CDR1 LNHDA and CDR2 SQIVND (reference sequence). V gave up 2 bases and J gave up 1 base, with 8 bases separating them. This CDR3 region has 14 residues.

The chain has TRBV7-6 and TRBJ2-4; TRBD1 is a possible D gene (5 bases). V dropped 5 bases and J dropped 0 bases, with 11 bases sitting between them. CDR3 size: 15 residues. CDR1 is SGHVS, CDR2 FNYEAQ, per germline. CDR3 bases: TGTGCCAGCAGCCCCATGCAGGGAGCCAAAAACATTCAGTACTTC. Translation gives CASSPMQGAKNIQYF.

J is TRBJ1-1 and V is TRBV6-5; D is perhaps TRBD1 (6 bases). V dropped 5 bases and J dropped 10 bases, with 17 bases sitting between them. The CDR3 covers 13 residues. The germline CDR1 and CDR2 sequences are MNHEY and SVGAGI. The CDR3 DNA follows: TGTGCCAGCAGTCAATTACAGGGTGTGGTAGCTTTCTTT. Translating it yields CASSQLQGVVAFF.

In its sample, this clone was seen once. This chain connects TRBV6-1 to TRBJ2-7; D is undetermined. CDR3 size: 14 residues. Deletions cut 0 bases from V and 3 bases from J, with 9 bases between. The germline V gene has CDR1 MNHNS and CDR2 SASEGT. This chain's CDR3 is CASSEALENYEQYV. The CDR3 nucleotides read TGTGCCAGCAGTGAAGCTCTAGAGAACTACGAGCAGTACGTC.

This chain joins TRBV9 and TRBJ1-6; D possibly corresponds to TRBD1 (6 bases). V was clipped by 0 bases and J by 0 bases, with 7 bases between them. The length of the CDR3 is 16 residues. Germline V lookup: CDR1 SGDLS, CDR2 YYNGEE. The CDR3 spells CASSVGQDSYNSPLHF. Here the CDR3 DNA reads TGTGCCAGCAGCGTAGGACAGGACTCCTATAATTCACCCCTCCACTTT.

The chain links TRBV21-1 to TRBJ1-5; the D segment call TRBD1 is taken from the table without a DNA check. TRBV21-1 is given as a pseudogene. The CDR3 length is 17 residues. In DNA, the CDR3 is TGTGCCAGCAGCAAAGGCGAAACAGGTCGTAGCAATCAGCCCCAGCATTTT. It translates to CASSKGETGRSNQPQHF.

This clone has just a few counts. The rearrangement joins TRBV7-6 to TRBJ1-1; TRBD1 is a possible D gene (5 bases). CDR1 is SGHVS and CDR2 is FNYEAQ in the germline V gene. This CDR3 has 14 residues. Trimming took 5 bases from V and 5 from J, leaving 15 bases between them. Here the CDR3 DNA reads TGTGCCAGCAGCCCGAGTCAGGGTTCTACTGAAGCTTTCTTT. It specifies CASSPSQGSTEAFF.

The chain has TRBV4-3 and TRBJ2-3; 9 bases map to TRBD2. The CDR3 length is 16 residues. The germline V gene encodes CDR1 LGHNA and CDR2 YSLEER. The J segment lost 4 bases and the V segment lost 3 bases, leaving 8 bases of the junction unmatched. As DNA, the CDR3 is TGCGCCAGCAGCCAGCTTGTTAGCGGGAGTGCAGATACGCAGTATTTT. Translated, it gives CASSQLVSGSADTQYF.

The CDR3 DNA reads as TGTGCCAGCAGCTCGGACAGGGGCACGAATCAGCCCCAGCATTTT. Translating gives CASSSDRGTNQPQHF. This chain joins TRBV6-5 and TRBJ1-5, with 9 bases identical to TRBD1. The CDR3 has 15 residues. CDR1 and CDR2 (germline): MNHEY, SVGAGI. V shed 6 bases, J shed 4 bases, and the junction held 7 bases outside the gene matches.

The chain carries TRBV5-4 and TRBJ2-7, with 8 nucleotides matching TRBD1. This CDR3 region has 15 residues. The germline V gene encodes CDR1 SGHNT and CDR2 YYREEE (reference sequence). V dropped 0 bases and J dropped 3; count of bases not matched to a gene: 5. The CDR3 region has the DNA TGTGCCAGCAGCTTGGTTTCAGGGGGCGACTACGAGCAGTACTTC. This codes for CASSLVSGGDYEQYF.

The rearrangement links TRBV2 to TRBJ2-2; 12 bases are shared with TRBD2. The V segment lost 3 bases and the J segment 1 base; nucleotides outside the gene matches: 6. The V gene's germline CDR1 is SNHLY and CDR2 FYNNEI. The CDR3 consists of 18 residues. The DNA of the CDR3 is TGTGCCAGCAGTGAGCTACTAGCGGGGGGAGAGAACACCGGGGAGCTGTTTTTT. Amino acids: CASSELLAGGENTGELFF.

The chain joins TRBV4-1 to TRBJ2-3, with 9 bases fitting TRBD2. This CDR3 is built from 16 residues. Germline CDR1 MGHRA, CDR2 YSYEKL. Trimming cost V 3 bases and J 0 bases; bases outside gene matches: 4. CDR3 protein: CASSQTSGGSTDTQYF. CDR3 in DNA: TGCGCCAGCAGCCAGACGAGCGGGGGGAGCACAGATACGCAGTATTTT.

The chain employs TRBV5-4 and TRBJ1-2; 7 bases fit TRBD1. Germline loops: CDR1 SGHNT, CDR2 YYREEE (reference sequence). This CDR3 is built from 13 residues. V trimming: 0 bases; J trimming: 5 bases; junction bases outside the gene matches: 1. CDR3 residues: CASSLDRGYGYTF. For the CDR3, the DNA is TGTGCCAGCAGCTTGGACAGGGGATATGGCTACACCTTC.

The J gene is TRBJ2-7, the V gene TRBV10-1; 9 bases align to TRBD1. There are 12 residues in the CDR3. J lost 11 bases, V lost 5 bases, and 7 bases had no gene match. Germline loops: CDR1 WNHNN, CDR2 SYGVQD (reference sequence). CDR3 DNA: TGCGCCAGCAGTACGGGACAGGGCGACAAGTACTTC. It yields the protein CASSTGQGDKYF.

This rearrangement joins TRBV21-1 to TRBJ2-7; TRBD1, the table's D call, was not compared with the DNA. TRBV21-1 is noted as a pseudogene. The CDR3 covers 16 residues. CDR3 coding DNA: TGTGCCAGCAGCAAATTAGCACAGGAGAGCTCCTACGAGCAGTACGTC. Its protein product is CASSKLAQESSYEQYV.

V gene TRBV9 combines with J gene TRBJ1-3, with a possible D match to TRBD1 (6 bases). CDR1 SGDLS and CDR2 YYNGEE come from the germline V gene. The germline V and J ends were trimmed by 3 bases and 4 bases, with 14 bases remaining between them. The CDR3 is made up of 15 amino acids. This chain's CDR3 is CASSAGGGAGNTIYF. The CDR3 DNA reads TGTGCCAGCAGCGCGGGAGGGGGAGCCGGAAACACCATATATTTT. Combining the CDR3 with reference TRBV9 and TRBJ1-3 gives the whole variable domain DSGVTQTPKHLITATGQRVTLRCSPRSGDLSVYWYQQSLDQGLQFLIQYYNGEERAKGNILERFSAQQFPDLHSELNLSSLELGDSALYFCASSAGGGAGNTIYFGEGSWLTVV.

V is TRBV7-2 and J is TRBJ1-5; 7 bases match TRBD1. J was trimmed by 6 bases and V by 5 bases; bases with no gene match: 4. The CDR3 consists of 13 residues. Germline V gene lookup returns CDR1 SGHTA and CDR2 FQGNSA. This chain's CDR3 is CASSVRQGQPQHF. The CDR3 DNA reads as TGTGCCAGCAGCGTTAGACAGGGTCAGCCCCAGCATTTT.

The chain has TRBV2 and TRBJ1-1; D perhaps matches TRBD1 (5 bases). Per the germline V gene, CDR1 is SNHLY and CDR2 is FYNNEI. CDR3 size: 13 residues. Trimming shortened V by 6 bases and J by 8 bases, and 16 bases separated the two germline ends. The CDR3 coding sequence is TGTGCCAGCAGAAACACAGATAGGGGCGAAGCTTTCTTT. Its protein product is CASRNTDRGEAFF.

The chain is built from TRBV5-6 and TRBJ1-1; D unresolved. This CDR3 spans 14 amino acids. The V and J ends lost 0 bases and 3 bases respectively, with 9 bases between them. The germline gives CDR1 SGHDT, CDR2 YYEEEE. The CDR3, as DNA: TGTGCCAGCAGCTTGGGTTATCCCTACACTGAAGCTTTCTTT. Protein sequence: CASSLGYPYTEAFF.

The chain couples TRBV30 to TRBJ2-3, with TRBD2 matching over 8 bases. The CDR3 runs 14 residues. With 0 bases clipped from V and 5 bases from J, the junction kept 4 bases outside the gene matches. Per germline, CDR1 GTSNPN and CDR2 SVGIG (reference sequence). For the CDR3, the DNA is TGTGCCTGGAGTGTGTCACTAGCGGTAGATACGCAGTATTTT. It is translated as CAWSVSLAVDTQYF.

This CDR3 reads CASSLAKGTGELFF. DNA for the CDR3: TGTGCCAGCAGCTTAGCTAAGGGGACCGGGGAGCTGTTTTTT. V is TRBV7-2 and J is TRBJ2-2; D is perhaps TRBD1 (5 bases). CDR1 and CDR2 (germline): SGHTA, FQGNSA. Trimming removed 0 bases at V and 5 bases at J, with 7 bases between. There are 14 residues in the CDR3.

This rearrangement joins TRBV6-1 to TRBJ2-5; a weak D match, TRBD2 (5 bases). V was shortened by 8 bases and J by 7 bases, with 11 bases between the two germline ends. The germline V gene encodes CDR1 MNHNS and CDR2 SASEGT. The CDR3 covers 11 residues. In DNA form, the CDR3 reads TGTGCCAGCCTGGAAGGAGGGACCCAGTACTTC. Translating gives CASLEGGTQYF.

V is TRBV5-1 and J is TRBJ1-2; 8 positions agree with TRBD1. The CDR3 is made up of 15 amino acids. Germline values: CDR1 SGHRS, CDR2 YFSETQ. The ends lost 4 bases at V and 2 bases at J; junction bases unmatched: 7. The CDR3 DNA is TGCGCCAGCAGCCCGGGACAGGTTGCCAACTATGGCTACACCTTC. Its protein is CASSPGQVANYGYTF. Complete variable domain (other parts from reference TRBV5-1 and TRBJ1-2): KAGVTQTPRYLIKTRGQQVTLSCSPISGHRSVSWYQQTPGQGLQFLFEYFSETQRNKGNFPGRFSGRQFSNSRSEMNVSTLELGDSALYLCASSPGQVANYGYTFGSGTRLTVV.

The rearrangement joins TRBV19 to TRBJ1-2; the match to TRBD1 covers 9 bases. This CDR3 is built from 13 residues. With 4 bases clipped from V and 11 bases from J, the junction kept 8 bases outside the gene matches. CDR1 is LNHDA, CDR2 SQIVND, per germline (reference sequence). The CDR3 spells CASSTTGGSGYTF. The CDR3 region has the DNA TGTGCCAGTAGTACAACAGGGGGCTCTGGATACACCTTC.